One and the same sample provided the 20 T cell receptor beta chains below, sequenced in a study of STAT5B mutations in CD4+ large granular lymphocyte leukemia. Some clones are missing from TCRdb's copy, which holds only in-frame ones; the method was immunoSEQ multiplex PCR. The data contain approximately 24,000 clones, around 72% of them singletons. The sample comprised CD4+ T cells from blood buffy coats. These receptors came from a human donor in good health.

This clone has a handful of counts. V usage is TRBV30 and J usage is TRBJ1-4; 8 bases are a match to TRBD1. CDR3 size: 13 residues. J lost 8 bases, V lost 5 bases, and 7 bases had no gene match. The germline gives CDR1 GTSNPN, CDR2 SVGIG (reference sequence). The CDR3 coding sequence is TGTGCCTGGGCGGGACAGGCTGGCGAAAAACTGTTTTTT. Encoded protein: CAWAGQAGEKLFF. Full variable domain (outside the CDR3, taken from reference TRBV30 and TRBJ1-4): SQTIHQWPATLVQPVGSPLSLECTVEGTSNPNLYWYRQAAGRGLQLLFYSVGIGQISSEVPQNLSASRPQDRQFILSSKKLLLSDSGFYLCAWAGQAGEKLFFGSGTQLSVL.

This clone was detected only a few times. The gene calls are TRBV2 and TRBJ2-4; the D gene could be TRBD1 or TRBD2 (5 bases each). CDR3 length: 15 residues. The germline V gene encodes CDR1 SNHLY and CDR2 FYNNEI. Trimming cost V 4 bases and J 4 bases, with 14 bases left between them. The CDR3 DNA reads TGTGCCAGCAGTGTTGGGGACCCACCAAAAAACATTCAGTACTTC. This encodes CASSVGDPPKNIQYF.

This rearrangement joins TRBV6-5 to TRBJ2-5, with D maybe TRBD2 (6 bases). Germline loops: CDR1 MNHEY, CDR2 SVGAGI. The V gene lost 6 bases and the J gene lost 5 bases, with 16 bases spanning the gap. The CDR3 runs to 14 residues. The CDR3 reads CASSLVGSGETQYF. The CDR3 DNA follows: TGTGCCAGCAGCTTAGTCGGAAGCGGGGAGACCCAGTACTTC.

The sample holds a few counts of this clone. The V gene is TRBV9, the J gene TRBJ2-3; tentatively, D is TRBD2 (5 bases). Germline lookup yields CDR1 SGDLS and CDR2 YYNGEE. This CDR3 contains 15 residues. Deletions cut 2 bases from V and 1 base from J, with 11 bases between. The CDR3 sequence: CASSVGAHGTDTQYF. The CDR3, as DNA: TGTGCCAGCAGCGTGGGAGCTCACGGCACAGATACGCAGTATTTT.

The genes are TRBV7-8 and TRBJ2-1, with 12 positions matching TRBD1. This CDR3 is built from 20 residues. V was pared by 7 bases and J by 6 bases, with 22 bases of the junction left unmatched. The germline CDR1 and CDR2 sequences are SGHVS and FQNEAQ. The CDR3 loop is CASNKGLSGTGGSRGNEQFF. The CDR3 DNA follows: TGTGCCAGCAACAAAGGGCTATCCGGGACAGGGGGCAGCCGGGGCAATGAGCAGTTCTTC. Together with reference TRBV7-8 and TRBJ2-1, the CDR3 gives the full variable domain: GAGVSQSPRYKVAKRGQDVALRCDPISGHVSLFWYQQALGQGPEFLTYFQNEAQLDKSGLPSDRFFAERPEGSVSTLKIQRTQQEDSAVYLCASNKGLSGTGGSRGNEQFFGPGTRLTVL.

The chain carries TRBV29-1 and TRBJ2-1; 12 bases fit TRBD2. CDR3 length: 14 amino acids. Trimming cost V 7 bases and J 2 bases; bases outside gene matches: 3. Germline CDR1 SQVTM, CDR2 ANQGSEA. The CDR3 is CSARTSGAYNEQFF. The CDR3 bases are TGCAGCGCCAGGACTAGCGGGGCCTACAATGAGCAGTTCTTC.

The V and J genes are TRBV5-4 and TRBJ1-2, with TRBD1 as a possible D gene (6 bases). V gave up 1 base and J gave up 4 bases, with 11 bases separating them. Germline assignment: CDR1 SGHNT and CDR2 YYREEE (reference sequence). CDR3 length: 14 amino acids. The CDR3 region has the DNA TGTGCCAGCAGCTTGCAGGACAGCCTCTATGGCTACACCTTC. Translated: CASSLQDSLYGYTF.

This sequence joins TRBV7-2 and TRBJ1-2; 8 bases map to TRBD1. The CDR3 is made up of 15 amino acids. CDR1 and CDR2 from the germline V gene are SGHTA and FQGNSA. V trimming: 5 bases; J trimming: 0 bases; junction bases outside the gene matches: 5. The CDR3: CASSAPDRANYGYTF. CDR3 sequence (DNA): TGTGCCAGCAGCGCCCCGGACAGGGCTAACTATGGCTACACCTTC.

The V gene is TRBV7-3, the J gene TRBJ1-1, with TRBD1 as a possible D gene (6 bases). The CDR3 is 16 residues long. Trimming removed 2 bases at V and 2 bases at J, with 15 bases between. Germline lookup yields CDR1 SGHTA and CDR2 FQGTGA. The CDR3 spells CASSLQPQGINTEAFF. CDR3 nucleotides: TGTGCCAGCAGCTTACAGCCACAGGGCATCAACACTGAAGCTTTCTTT.

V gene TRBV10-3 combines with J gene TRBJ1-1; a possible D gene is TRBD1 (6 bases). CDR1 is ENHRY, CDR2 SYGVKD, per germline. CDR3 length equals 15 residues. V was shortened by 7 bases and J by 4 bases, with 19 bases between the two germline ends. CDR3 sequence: CAITDSRGGTTEAFF. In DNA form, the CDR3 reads TGTGCCATCACTGATAGTAGGGGGGGCACCACTGAAGCTTTCTTT.

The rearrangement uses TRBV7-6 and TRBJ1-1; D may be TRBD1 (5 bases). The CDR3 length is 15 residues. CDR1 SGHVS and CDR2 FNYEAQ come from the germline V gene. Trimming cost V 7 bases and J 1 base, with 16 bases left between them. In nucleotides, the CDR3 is TGTGCCAGCACCCCCCGGGTGGGGCGGAACACTGAAGCTTTCTTT. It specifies CASTPRVGRNTEAFF.

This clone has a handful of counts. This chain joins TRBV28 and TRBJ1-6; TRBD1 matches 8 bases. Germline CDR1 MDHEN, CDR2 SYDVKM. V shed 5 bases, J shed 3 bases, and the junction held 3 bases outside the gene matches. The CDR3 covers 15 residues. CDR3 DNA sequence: TGTGCCAGCAGTACAGGGGGTAACTATAATTCACCCCTCCACTTT. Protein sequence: CASSTGGNYNSPLHF.

The CDR3 DNA reads TGTGCCAGCAGTGAAGCAGGGTCGAACACCGGGGAGCTGTTTTTT. It yields the protein CASSEAGSNTGELFF. The chain is built from TRBV6-1 and TRBJ2-2; D gene unclear. The CDR3 is 15 amino acids. Trimming removed 0 bases from V and 0 bases from J, with 5 bases in between. Per the germline V gene, CDR1 is MNHNS and CDR2 is SASEGT.

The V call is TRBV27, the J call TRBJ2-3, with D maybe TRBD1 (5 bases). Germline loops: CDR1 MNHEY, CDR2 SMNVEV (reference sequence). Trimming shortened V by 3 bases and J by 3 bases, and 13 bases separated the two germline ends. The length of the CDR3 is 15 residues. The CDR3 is CASSFYRSRTDTQYF. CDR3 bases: TGTGCCAGCAGTTTCTACAGGAGTAGAACAGATACGCAGTATTTT.

The DNA for the CDR3 is TGTGCCATCAAAGGGCAGGGAGGGAATGAGCAGTTCTTC. Residues: CAIKGQGGNEQFF. The rearrangement uses TRBV10-3 and TRBJ2-1; TRBD2 matches 7 bases. V shed 7 bases, J shed 7 bases, and the junction held 7 bases outside the gene matches. Germline values: CDR1 ENHRY, CDR2 SYGVKD. The CDR3 is 13 residues long.

The CDR3 DNA is TGTGCCAGCAGCCAGCCCCCGGGACAGGGTGACTATGGCTACACCTTC. Translating gives CASSQPPGQGDYGYTF. The chain links TRBV5-6 to TRBJ1-2; TRBD1 agrees at 9 bases. Germline CDR1 is SGHDT and CDR2 is YYEEEE. The CDR3 runs 16 residues. After removal of 4 bases from V and 3 bases from J, the junction contained 10 bases not matched to a gene.

In DNA, the CDR3 is TGCGCCAGCAGGATGGGGGGCGCGATCTATGGCTACACCTTC. This codes for CASRMGGAIYGYTF. V is TRBV10-2 and J is TRBJ1-2, with D perhaps TRBD1 (6 bases). Germline loops: CDR1 WSHSY, CDR2 SAAADI. The CDR3 runs to 14 residues. Deletions cut 6 bases from V and 4 bases from J, with 15 bases between.

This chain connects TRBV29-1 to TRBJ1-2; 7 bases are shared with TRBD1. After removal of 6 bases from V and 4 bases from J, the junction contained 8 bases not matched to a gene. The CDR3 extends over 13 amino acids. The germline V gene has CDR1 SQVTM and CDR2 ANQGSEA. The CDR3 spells CSVSNRGSYGYTF. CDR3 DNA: TGCAGCGTCAGTAACAGGGGCTCCTATGGCTACACCTTC.

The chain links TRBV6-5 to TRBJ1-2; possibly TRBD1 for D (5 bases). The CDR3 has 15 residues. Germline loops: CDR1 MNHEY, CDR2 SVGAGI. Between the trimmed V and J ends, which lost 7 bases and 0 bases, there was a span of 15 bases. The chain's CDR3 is CASKRGTTTNYGYTF. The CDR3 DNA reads TGTGCCAGCAAGCGCGGGACCACTACTAACTATGGCTACACCTTC.

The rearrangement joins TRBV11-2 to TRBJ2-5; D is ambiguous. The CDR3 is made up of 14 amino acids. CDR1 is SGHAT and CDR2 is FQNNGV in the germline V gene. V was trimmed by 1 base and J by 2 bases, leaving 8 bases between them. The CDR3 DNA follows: TGTGCCAGCAGCTTAGTGCCAGGACAAGAGACCCAGTACTTC. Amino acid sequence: CASSLVPGQETQYF. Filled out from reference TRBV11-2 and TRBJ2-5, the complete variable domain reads EAGVAQSPRYKIIEKRQSVAFWCNPISGHATLYWYQQILGQGPKLLIQFQNNGVVDDSQLPKDRFSAERLKGVDSTLKIQPAKLEDSAVYLCASSLVPGQETQYFGPGTRLLVL.